This is a list of T cell receptor beta chains from one sample in a study of cytomegalovirus exposure and HLA in healthy donors. This table comes from immunoSEQ multiplex PCR, and its TCRdb copy is limited to in-frame clones, with some not included. Counted here are 100,000 to 120,000 clones, over 75% occurring once; the ten biggest clones make up around 1.4%. The sample consisted of PBMCs. The source of these receptors is a woman in her twenties or thirties in good health and CMV-seropositive. The CDR3 runs from the conserved cysteine through the conserved F or W. The D gene is left open where the match is weak. Expanded clones get a size class; other rows say once, few or many, or leave the size out.

clone size: few; D gene: .; J gene: TRBJ1-5; V gene: TRBV2; CDR3 DNA: TGTGCCAGCAGTGACCGGACAGCTCCTAATCAGCCCCAGCATTTT; CDR3 protein: CASSDRTAPNQPQHF
clone size: .; D gene: TRBD2; J gene: TRBJ2-7; V gene: TRBV19; CDR3 DNA: TGTGCCAGTAGTCCTAGCGGGGCGAGGGTGCAGCAGTACTTC; CDR3 protein: CASSPSGARVQQYF
clone size: .; D gene: TRBD2; J gene: TRBJ2-1; V gene: TRBV7-6; CDR3 DNA: TGTGCCAGCAGCCGGAGACTAGCGGGAGAGATCACAAAGGGGTACAATGAGCAGTTCTTC; CDR3 protein: CASSRRLAGEITKGYNEQFF
clone size: .; D gene: .; J gene: TRBJ1-5; V gene: TRBV30; CDR3 DNA: TGTGCCCTTTCGACAGCGAATAGCAATCAGCCCCAGCATTTT; CDR3 protein: CALSTANSNQPQHF
clone size: .; D gene: TRBD1; J gene: TRBJ1-1; V gene: TRBV5-1; CDR3 DNA: TGCGCCAGCAAGACAGGGGGCGGGACTGAAGCTTTCTTT; CDR3 protein: CASKTGGGTEAFF
clone size: .; D gene: TRBD2; J gene: TRBJ2-7; V gene: TRBV2; CDR3 DNA: TGTGCCAGCAGTGAAAGCGCTAGCGGGAGGTTTTCCGAGCAGTACTTC; CDR3 protein: CASSESASGRFSEQYF
clone size: once; D gene: .; J gene: TRBJ1-3; V gene: TRBV2; CDR3 DNA: TGTGCCAGCACCGCTAGTCAAGCTGGAAACACCATATATTTT; CDR3 protein: CASTASQAGNTIYF
clone size: .; D gene: .; J gene: TRBJ1-1; V gene: TRBV7-9; CDR3 DNA: TGTGCCAGCAGCCGGGGGAGAATGAACACTGAAGCTTTCTTT; CDR3 protein: CASSRGRMNTEAFF
clone size: .; D gene: .; J gene: TRBJ1-1; V gene: TRBV14; CDR3 DNA: TGTGCCAGCAGCCAAGACATGGGGCAGGGTTGGACTGAAGCTTTCTTT; CDR3 protein: CASSQDMGQGWTEAFF
clone size: .; D gene: .; J gene: TRBJ2-7; V gene: TRBV9; CDR3 DNA: TGTGCCAGCAGCGTAGCGGGACATAGCTACGAGCAGTACTTC; CDR3 protein: CASSVAGHSYEQYF
clone size: .; D gene: .; J gene: TRBJ2-1; V gene: TRBV28; CDR3 DNA: TGTGCCAGCAGTTTAATGATCGGTGAGCAGTTCTTC; CDR3 protein: CASSLMIGEQFF
clone size: .; D gene: .; J gene: TRBJ2-2; V gene: TRBV6-5; CDR3 DNA: TGTGCCAGCAGCCGGGGGGCCGGGACTGCCGGGGAGCTGTTTTTT; CDR3 protein: CASSRGAGTAGELFF
clone size: .; D gene: .; J gene: TRBJ2-7; V gene: TRBV9; CDR3 DNA: TGTGCCAGCAGCCCAGGGGCGGGGGCCAGCTCCTACGAGCAGTACTTC; CDR3 protein: CASSPGAGASSYEQYF
clone size: .; D gene: .; J gene: TRBJ1-1; V gene: TRBV10-3; CDR3 DNA: TGTGCCATCAGTTCCAGTGAAAACACTGAAGCTTTCTTT; CDR3 protein: CAISSSENTEAFF
clone size: .; D gene: TRBD1; J gene: TRBJ1-1; V gene: TRBV30; CDR3 DNA: TGTGCCTGGAGTCGGGCAGGGGGAGTGGGCTGGGAAGAAGCTTTCTTT; CDR3 protein: CAWSRAGGVGWEEAFF
clone size: once; D gene: .; J gene: TRBJ1-2; V gene: TRBV5-6; CDR3 DNA: TGTGCCAGCAGCTTGTCTGCGAACTATGGCTACACCTTC; CDR3 protein: CASSLSANYGYTF
clone size: .; D gene: TRBD2; J gene: TRBJ2-3; V gene: TRBV7-9; CDR3 DNA: TGTGCCAGCAGCCCTGGGACTAGCGGGAGGGCCTTGGATACGCAGTATTTT; CDR3 protein: CASSPGTSGRALDTQYF
clone size: .; D gene: .; J gene: TRBJ2-2; V gene: TRBV6-5; CDR3 DNA: TGTGCGAGCCAAGGGACTCCCGGGGAGCTGTTTTTT; CDR3 protein: CASQGTPGELFF
clone size: .; D gene: TRBD2; J gene: TRBJ2-5; V gene: TRBV7-9; CDR3 DNA: TGTGCCAGCAGCAGAGGACTAGCGGGAAGGCAAGAGACCCAGTACTTC; CDR3 protein: CASSRGLAGRQETQYF
clone size: .; D gene: TRBD1; J gene: TRBJ1-2; V gene: TRBV4-1; CDR3 DNA: TGCGCCAGCAGCCAATCAGGGGGCTCGCGAAATGGCTACACCTTC; CDR3 protein: CASSQSGGSRNGYTF
clone size: .; D gene: .; J gene: TRBJ2-2; V gene: TRBV19; CDR3 DNA: TGTGCCAGTAGTGTCAGATCGAACACCGGGGAGCTGTTTTTT; CDR3 protein: CASSVRSNTGELFF
clone size: .; D gene: .; J gene: TRBJ1-1; V gene: TRBV4-1; CDR3 DNA: TGCGCCAGCAGCCAAGATCCCCGCCGACCTCGAGGGTACGCTGAAGCTTTCTTT; CDR3 protein: CASSQDPRRPRGYAEAFF
clone size: .; D gene: .; J gene: TRBJ1-1; V gene: TRBV5-1; CDR3 DNA: TGCGCCAGCAGCTTGGACAGGCCGAACACTGAAGCTTTCTTT; CDR3 protein: CASSLDRPNTEAFF
clone size: .; D gene: TRBD2; J gene: TRBJ2-1; V gene: TRBV4-2; CDR3 DNA: TGTGCCAGCAGCCAAGAGGGACTAGCGGGGGGGCTAGATGAGCAGTTCTTC; CDR3 protein: CASSQEGLAGGLDEQFF
clone size: .; D gene: .; J gene: TRBJ1-4; V gene: TRBV7-9; CDR3 DNA: TGTGCCAGCAGCCCCCGGGGAGGGTCGGATGAAAAACTGTTTTTT; CDR3 protein: CASSPRGGSDEKLFF